This T cell receptor (beta chain) was found in a study of blood T cells in healthy people across ages. CDR1 MNHEY and CDR2 SVGEGT come from the germline V gene. After removal of 2 bases from V and 10 bases from J, the junction contained 1 base not matched to a gene. The CDR3 extends over 13 amino acids. Combining a sample-barcoded 5' primer with a J-beta primer mix, a second PCR ran for roughly 7 to 12 cycles. Tagging of each cDNA molecule was performed by a template-switch adaptor with 12 random nucleotides. Every sample produced at least 3 million CDR3-containing paired-end reads. One entry per CDR3 protein, called by TCRdb with MiXCR from the 5' RACE reads. The sample comprises fewer than 750,000 distinct CDR3 sequences, 40% to 55% of which are singletons, and approximately 25% rests with the top ten.

The chain carries TRBV6-2 or TRBV6-3 and TRBJ2-1, with 11 bases identical to TRBD2. The sequencing input was blood. The TCR was taken from a man older than 75 in good health. The chain's CDR3 is CASSYLAGGEQFF. CDR3 nucleotide sequence: TGTGCCAGCAGTTACCTAGCGGGGGGCGAGCAGTTCTTC.